This section outlines one T cell receptor beta chain sequence together with its context. Antigen unknown. This specimen comes from a study of cytomegalovirus exposure and HLA in healthy donors. General observations from the study: For most TCR beta V segments, an earlier analysis put the productive rate at about 87% or about 30% of the time. Several of the most significant clusters appeared, in a later analysis, to be linked to common viral pathogens.

With 10 bases removed from V and 1 base from J, the gap between germline ends came to 16 bases. CDR1 is ENHRY and CDR2 is SYGVKD in the germline V gene. This CDR3 is 14 amino acids long. Researchers ran the PCR with 60 Vbeta and 13 Jbeta primers. TCRdb keeps only in-frame clones here, not all; method: immunoSEQ multiplex PCR. Found here are about 150,000 clones, about 80% of them singletons; the top ten hold around 3.6%. The TCR comes from a woman aged 35 to 49 in good health and CMV-seronegative. This chain joins TRBV10-3 and TRBJ1-1, with D perhaps matching TRBD1 (6 bases). The material sequenced was PBMCs. CDR3 nucleotide sequence: TGTGCCACGTTGCATTCGGGACAGAACACTGAAGCTTTCTTT. Its translation is CATLHSGQNTEAFF.